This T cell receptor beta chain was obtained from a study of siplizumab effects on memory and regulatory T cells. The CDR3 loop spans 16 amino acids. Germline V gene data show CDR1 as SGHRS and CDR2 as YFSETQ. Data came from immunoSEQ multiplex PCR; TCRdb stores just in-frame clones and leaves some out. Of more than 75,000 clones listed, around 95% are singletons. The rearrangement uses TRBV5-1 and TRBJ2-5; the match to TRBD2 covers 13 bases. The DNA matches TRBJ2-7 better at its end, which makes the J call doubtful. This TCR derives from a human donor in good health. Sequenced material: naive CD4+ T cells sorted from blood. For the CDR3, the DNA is TGCGCCAGCAGCATCGGGACTAGCGGGGAGAAAGGCGAGCAGTACTTC. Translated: CASSIGTSGEKGEQYF.